These 26 T cell receptor beta chains were all obtained from the same sample, sequenced in a study of cytomegalovirus exposure and HLA in healthy donors. Researchers ran the PCR with 60 Vbeta and 13 Jbeta primers. The data were produced by immunoSEQ multiplex PCR, yet TCRdb's version contains in-frame clones alone and is incomplete. The sample includes about 200,000 clones. The source material was PBMCs. Receptors were obtained from a girl between 2 and 10 years old in good health and CMV-seropositive.

The rearrangement uses TRBV28 and TRBJ2-1, with no clear D. CDR1 MDHEN and CDR2 SYDVKM come from the germline V gene. V was shortened by 4 bases and J by 5 bases, with 18 bases between the two germline ends. The CDR3 totals 16 residues. CDR3 nucleotides: TGTGCCAGCAGTTCGTCCCTTCGTTACGGTAACAATGAGCAGTTCTTC. This gives the protein CASSSSLRYGNNEQFF.

The rearrangement links TRBV19 to TRBJ2-4; D perhaps matches TRBD2 (5 bases). CDR1 and CDR2 from the germline V gene are LNHDA and SQIVND (reference sequence). Trimming took off 7 bases at V and 9 bases at J, with 16 bases between the two ends. The CDR3 consists of 13 residues. CDR3 sequence reads: CASTGNARGIQYF. DNA of the CDR3: TGTGCCAGTACGGGCAACGCTCGGGGCATTCAGTACTTC.

J is TRBJ2-5 and V is TRBV5-1; 7 bases line up with TRBD2. The V gene end was trimmed by 3 bases and the J gene end by 1 base; junction bases not matched to a gene: 6. The germline gives CDR1 SGHRS, CDR2 YFSETQ. The CDR3 consists of 15 residues. The CDR3 spells CASSSNGGGQETQYF. The CDR3 DNA reads TGCGCCAGCAGCTCCAATGGGGGGGGCCAAGAGACCCAGTACTTC.

A remark on this clone: The same CDR3 arises from other DNA sequences in this sample as well. In DNA form, the CDR3 reads TGCAGCATAGACAGGGGATATGGCTACACCTTC. Translation: CSIDRGYGYTF. The chain has TRBV29-1 and TRBJ1-2, with 8 bases that match TRBD1. The trim removed 8 bases at V and 5 bases at J, leaving 4 bases unmatched. Germline V gene data show CDR1 as SQVTM and CDR2 as ANQGSEA. The CDR3 covers 11 residues.

The chain combines TRBV10-1 with TRBJ1-1; 9 nucleotides line up with TRBD1. The CDR3 sequence is 14 residues long. Germline V gene data show CDR1 as WNHNN and CDR2 as SYGVQD (reference sequence). The V segment lost 5 bases and the J segment 7 bases; nucleotides outside the gene matches: 8. CDR3 bases: TGCGCCAGCAGTCCCGGGACAGGGACCTATGAAGCTTTCTTT. It encodes CASSPGTGTYEAFF.

V gene TRBV5-1 combines with J gene TRBJ2-3; the match to TRBD2 covers 7 bases. Trimming took 4 bases from V and 0 from J; bases not matched to a gene: 8. The CDR3 spans 16 residues. From germline, CDR1 is SGHRS and CDR2 YFSETQ. The chain's CDR3 is CASSLTTSASTDTQYF. CDR3 bases: TGCGCCAGCAGCCTAACAACTAGCGCTAGCACAGATACGCAGTATTTT.

V and J are TRBV5-1 and TRBJ2-7; TRBD1 matches 10 bases. V shed 0 bases and J 4 bases; nucleotides not matched to a gene: 1. In germline, CDR1 is SGHRS, CDR2 YFSETQ. The length of the CDR3 is 14 residues. In nucleotides, the CDR3 is TGCGCCAGCAGCTTGGGGACAGGGGGATACGAGCAGTACTTC. Its protein is CASSLGTGGYEQYF.

The chain couples TRBV14 to TRBJ2-5; 9 bases line up with TRBD1. The J call is in doubt because the DNA end fits TRBJ2-7 better. The CDR3 contains 15 residues. Germline CDR1 is SGHDN and CDR2 is FVKESK. The CDR3 DNA sequence: TGTGCCAGCAGCCCCTACAGGGGGCTTGGTTACGAGCAGTACTTC. Translated: CASSPYRGLGYEQYF.

This chain joins TRBV27 and TRBJ2-3; a possible D gene is TRBD1 (6 bases). The ends were cut back, 4 bases at V and 5 bases at J, with 7 bases in the middle. The CDR3 covers 12 residues. Germline V gene sequence: CDR1 MNHEY, CDR2 SMNVEV (reference sequence). DNA of the CDR3: TGTGCCAGCAGTTCACAGGGAGATACGCAGTATTTT. Its protein product is CASSSQGDTQYF.

The V and J genes are TRBV10-3 and TRBJ2-2, with D possibly matching TRBD2 (6 bases). V gave up 8 bases and J gave up 5 bases, with 15 bases separating them. The CDR3 sequence is 14 residues long. Germline V gene lookup returns CDR1 ENHRY and CDR2 SYGVKD. CDR3 nucleotide sequence: TGTGCCATCCATCTGGGTGGAGGGACCGGGGAGCTGTTTTTT. This gives the protein CAIHLGGGTGELFF.

With respect to this clone: The junction shows a germline mismatch at one end, possibly a read error. The CDR3, as DNA: TGTGCCAGTAGTATCAAGATAAACAGAAATGAAAAACTGCTTTTT. Encoded protein: CASSIKINRNEKLLF. V and J are TRBV19 and TRBJ1-4; D is unresolved. The CDR3 contains 15 residues. CDR1 and CDR2 (germline): LNHDA, SQIVND (reference sequence).

The chain recombines TRBV5-4 with TRBJ2-3, with 11 bases lining up with TRBD2. CDR1 is SGHNT, CDR2 YYREEE, per germline (reference sequence). The CDR3 totals 14 residues. With 4 bases clipped from V and 3 bases from J, the junction kept 1 base outside the gene matches. DNA for the CDR3: TGTGCCAGCAGCCGGACTAGCGGGACAGATACGCAGTATTTT. It translates to CASSRTSGTDTQYF.

This chain uses TRBV5-1 with TRBJ2-5, with 10 bases identical to TRBD2. The assigned J gene may be wrong: the sequence end matches TRBJ2-7 better. The CDR3 has 20 residues. Germline V CDR1 and CDR2: SGHRS, YFSETQ. CDR3 sequence: CASSLATPGGELAGPYEQYF. The DNA for the CDR3 is TGCGCCAGCAGCTTGGCCACGCCAGGGGGCGAACTAGCGGGACCCTACGAGCAGTACTTC.

The chain is built from TRBV11-3 and TRBJ2-2; TRBD2 is a possible D gene (6 bases). Germline CDR1 SGHNT, CDR2 YENEEA. The CDR3 covers 16 residues. Trimming took off 5 bases at V and 0 bases at J, with 13 bases between the two ends. CDR3 amino acids: CASSLGGVSNTGELFF. CDR3 nucleotide sequence: TGTGCCAGCAGCCTGGGGGGAGTGTCGAACACCGGGGAGCTGTTTTTT.

In regard to this clone: Compared with germline, one end of the junction differs, possibly owing to a read error. The J gene is TRBJ2-7, the V gene TRBV5-1; possibly TRBD1 for D (6 bases). The germline V gene has CDR1 SGHRS and CDR2 YFSETQ. This CDR3 region has 12 residues. CDR3 DNA sequence: TGCGCCGGCAGCTTAAAGGGGGACGAGCAGTACTTC. Translated, it gives CAGSLKGDEQYF.

The chain combines TRBV2 with TRBJ2-1, with D uncertain. Germline V CDR1 and CDR2: SNHLY, FYNNEI. The CDR3 runs to 13 residues. Trimming removed 7 bases from V and 8 bases from J, with 15 bases in between. The CDR3 loop reads CASNWSDSDEQFF. The CDR3 DNA follows: TGTGCCAGCAATTGGTCTGATTCGGATGAGCAGTTCTTC.

The chain uses TRBV7-2 and TRBJ2-3; D perhaps matches TRBD2 (5 bases). Germline V gene lookup returns CDR1 SGHTA and CDR2 FQGNSA. Deletions cut 5 bases from V and 2 bases from J, with 23 bases between. This CDR3 has 18 amino acids. CDR3 nucleotides: TGTGCCAGCAGCCCTCGCCCCCCTTCTGTCGGGAACACAGATACGCAGTATTTT. As protein: CASSPRPPSVGNTDTQYF.

The chain uses TRBV5-1 and TRBJ2-7; 12 bases map to TRBD2. J was trimmed by 2 bases and V by 0 bases; bases with no gene match: 18. This CDR3 comprises 21 residues. The V gene's germline CDR1 is SGHRS and CDR2 YFSETQ. This CDR3 is CASSLGGPGQGRLAGAYEQYF. In nucleotides, the CDR3 is TGCGCCAGCAGCTTGGGGGGCCCGGGACAGGGTCGACTAGCGGGAGCCTACGAGCAGTACTTC.

The genes are TRBV2 and TRBJ2-7; D call uncertain. The CDR3 has 14 amino acids. Trimming removed 6 bases at V and 6 bases at J, with 18 bases between. Germline V gives CDR1 SNHLY, CDR2 FYNNEI. The CDR3 reads CASSEIVYLREQYF. DNA for the CDR3: TGTGCCAGCAGCGAAATAGTATACCTACGCGAGCAGTACTTC.

This chain connects TRBV5-1 to TRBJ2-1; no clear D gene. This CDR3 comprises 14 residues. The germline gives CDR1 SGHRS, CDR2 YFSETQ. V dropped 3 bases and J dropped 1 base, with 8 bases sitting between them. The CDR3 protein is CASSSRLSYNEQFF. The CDR3 region has the DNA TGCGCCAGCAGCTCGAGGCTTTCCTACAATGAGCAGTTCTTC.

The chain joins TRBV19 to TRBJ2-5, with 10 bases fitting TRBD2. The trim removed 5 bases at V and 3 bases at J, leaving 3 bases unmatched. The length of the CDR3 is 14 residues. CDR1 is LNHDA, CDR2 SQIVND, per germline (reference sequence). CDR3 DNA sequence: TGTGCCAGTAGTTGGCTAGCGGGAGAAGAGACCCAGTACTTC. This gives the protein CASSWLAGEETQYF.

J is TRBJ2-7 and V is TRBV9; TRBD1 agrees at 9 bases. Germline V gene lookup returns CDR1 SGDLS and CDR2 YYNGEE. The V gene end was trimmed by 3 bases and the J gene end by 5 bases; junction bases not matched to a gene: 9. There are 15 residues in the CDR3. CDR3 sequence (DNA): TGTGCCAGCAGCGCCTTGACAGGGGGGGGCCACGAGCAGTACTTC. As protein: CASSALTGGGHEQYF.

This rearrangement joins TRBV7-8 to TRBJ1-1; D is undetermined. The CDR3 has 15 residues. With 1 base removed from V and 1 base from J, the gap between germline ends came to 10 bases. Looked up from germline, CDR1 is SGHVS and CDR2 is FQNEAQ. The CDR3 protein is CASSLVWQENTEAFF. The CDR3 coding sequence is TGTGCCAGCAGCTTAGTGTGGCAGGAGAACACTGAAGCTTTCTTT.

The chain employs TRBV27 and TRBJ2-4, with 7 bases aligning to TRBD1. V lost 5 bases, J lost 0 bases, and 19 bases stayed unmatched. Germline lookup yields CDR1 MNHEY and CDR2 SMNVEV (reference sequence). The length of the CDR3 is 20 residues. The CDR3 reads CASSPRRARGIILAKNIQYF. CDR3 nucleotide sequence: TGTGCCAGCAGTCCACGTCGGGCCAGGGGGATTATTCTAGCCAAAAACATTCAGTACTTC.

This sequence joins TRBV10-3 and TRBJ2-1, with 9 bases matching TRBD2. The CDR3 has 16 residues. CDR1 is ENHRY and CDR2 is SYGVKD in the germline V gene. V gave up 3 bases and J gave up 2 bases; unmatched junction bases: 5. CDR3 sequence: CAISDNLAGTYNEQFF. CDR3 DNA sequence: TGTGCCATCAGTGATAATCTAGCGGGAACCTACAATGAGCAGTTCTTC.

This rearrangement joins TRBV18 to TRBJ2-5; 7 nucleotides match TRBD1. With V trimmed by 5 bases and J by 5 bases, 14 bases remained unmatched. In germline, CDR1 is KGHSH, CDR2 LQKENI. This CDR3 region has 16 residues. The CDR3, as DNA: TGTGCCAGCTCAACGCGCCGGGACAGCAAAAAGGAGACCCAGTACTTC. It encodes CASSTRRDSKKETQYF.